This T cell receptor beta chain was observed in a study of OX40 agonist ivuxolimab in advanced cancers. Some background on the complete study: Ivuxolimab, which targeted the costimulatory receptor OX40 (CD134), was an agonistic, fully human IgG2 monoclonal antibody. The point of sequencing TCRbeta in the periphery was to test whether ivuxolimab changed TCR sequence diversity and drove clonal T-cell expansion. Intravenous ivuxolimab was administered to patients every 2 weeks at six dose levels: 0.01, 0.1, 0.3, 1.5, 3 and 10 mg/kg. Among the approximately 54 dose-escalation patients, approximately 20 had hepatocellular carcinoma, 15 melanoma, 9 renal cell carcinoma and 9 head and neck cancer. The paper describes the monotherapy dose-escalation part (N of about 54 patients) of the phase I trial of ivuxolimab. Three dose-escalation patients achieved partial responses, one with hepatocellular carcinoma and two with cutaneous melanoma. Prior anti-PD-1, anti-PD-L1 or anti-CTLA-4 therapy was permitted, and 35% to 40% of dose-escalation patients had received checkpoint inhibitors. A male proportion of approximately 83% and a mean age of approximately 62 years, ranging from 23 to 79, were recorded for the dose-escalation cohort. Summary of the overall study and its limitations: Partial responders in the 0.1-3.0 mg/kg groups had among the lowest normalized peripheral clonal expansion, especially among CD8+ T cells. After ivuxolimab, CD8+ T cells had more expanded clones than CD4+ T cells on average. At doses from 0.1 to 3.0 mg/kg, clonal expansion was seen in both CD4+ and CD8+ blood T cells between baseline and week 6. Low levels of normalized T-cell clonal expansion were also seen in some nonresponding patients. Antigen specificity was not determined for the clonally expanded peripheral T cells.

Patients with a history of autoimmune disease or receiving systemic immunosuppression were excluded from the trial. Peripheral blood for TCR sequencing was collected from all dose cohorts at baseline, on cycle 4 day 1, and on cycle 7 day 1. The samples were drawn from a first-in-human, open-label, multicenter phase I dose-escalation trial of ivuxolimab. Adults with locally advanced or metastatic head and neck squamous cell, hepatocellular, melanoma or renal cell carcinoma were enrolled in the trial. CD4+ and CD8+ T cells were sorted separately from peripheral blood before TCR sequencing. With regard to this clone: The clone's antigen remains unknown. The record has no base qualities; no much larger clone is one base away.

The CDR3 has 14 amino acids, counting the end cysteine and phenylalanine. Only the CDR3 portion is preserved as DNA: 42 bases, with reading frame beginning at the first base. V is cut by 1 base and J by 0 bases, and the space between the germline ends is 4 bases. Sequences ENHRY (CDR1) and SYGVKD (CDR2) are obtained from the germline V gene. Genomic DNA was extracted from sorted cells for sequencing of the TCRbeta CDR3 region. The immunoSEQ Assay was used to sequence the TCRbeta CDR3 regions. TCRdb limited this immuneACCESS table to in-frame rearrangements with V and J called. A share of clones is missing; checked studies link under half to unresolved V genes, and the rest is unexplained. A total of roughly 49,000 clones appear in this sample, 65% to 90% of them only once. The ten largest make up roughly 6.5% of the sample.

The input for sequencing was CD4+ or CD8+ T cells sorted from blood, taken in a trial of the OX40 agonist ivuxolimab. The chain is encoded by TRBV10-3 joined to TRBJ1-3; confidence is insufficient to name the D gene. The TCR originated in an adult with an advanced solid tumor such as melanoma, head and neck, liver or kidney cancer. The CDR3 is CAISEWTSGNTIYF. At the DNA level, the sequence is TGTGCCATCAGTGAGTGGACCTCTGGAAACACCATATATTTT.